A single sample gave rise to the 11 T cell receptor beta chains below, sequenced in a study of cytomegalovirus exposure and HLA in healthy donors. With 60 Vbeta and 13 Jbeta primers, the PCR was carried out. Method: immunoSEQ multiplex PCR; TCRdb's copy keeps in-frame clones and lacks some. The sample lists 150,000 to 200,000 clones, about 79% occurring once. The sample comprised PBMCs. The receptors derive from a woman between 45 and 60 years old in good health and CMV-seronegative.

The V and J genes are TRBV4-3 and TRBJ2-1, with 7 bases identical to TRBD2. With V trimmed by 0 bases and J by 9 bases, 8 bases remained unmatched. Looked up from germline, CDR1 is LGHNA and CDR2 is YSLEER. The CDR3 covers 15 residues. The CDR3 loop reads CASSQDGLGFGEQFF. The CDR3 region has the DNA TGCGCCAGCAGCCAAGATGGACTAGGGTTCGGTGAGCAGTTCTTC.

The chain joins TRBV15 to TRBJ1-6, with 7 bases that match TRBD1. V lost 4 bases to trimming and J lost 10 bases; unmatched junction nucleotides: 10. The CDR3 sequence is 15 residues long. The germline V gene encodes CDR1 LNHNV and CDR2 YYDKDF (reference sequence). CDR3: CATSNEDRLGSPLHF. The DNA of the CDR3 is TGTGCCACCAGCAACGAGGACAGGTTGGGGTCACCCCTCCACTTT.

The chain combines TRBV9 with TRBJ1-5; tentatively, D is TRBD1 (6 bases). The CDR3 sequence is 14 residues long. Between the trimmed V and J ends, which lost 4 bases and 4 bases, there was a span of 12 bases. Germline loops: CDR1 SGDLS, CDR2 YYNGEE. CDR3 bases: TGTGCCAGCAGCCCGGACAGTCGAAATCAGCCCCAGCATTTT. It translates to CASSPDSRNQPQHF.

The chain has TRBV6-6 and TRBJ2-3; possible D gene TRBD1, 5 bases. Trimming pared 7 bases from V and 5 bases from J, leaving 19 bases between. The germline V gene encodes CDR1 MNHNY and CDR2 SVGAGI (reference sequence). The CDR3 runs to 15 residues. CDR3 in DNA: TGTGCCAGCACCTACTGGGGCGGAGAGGTAGATACGCAGTATTTT. Translated: CASTYWGGEVDTQYF.

This clone was recorded only once. Sequence at one end of the junction differs from germline and may be a read error. The identical CDR3 is also encoded by other nucleotide sequences in the sample. The V call is TRBV19, the J call TRBJ2-2; 14 bases fit TRBD2. This CDR3 region has 17 residues. Germline loops: CDR1 LNHDA, CDR2 SQIVND (reference sequence). The CDR3 region is CASTPGLAGAVTGELFF. CDR3 DNA: TGCGCCAGTACACCGGGACTAGCGGGAGCGGTCACCGGGGAGCTGTTTTTT.

This CDR3 reads CASRWESSYNSPLHF. Here the CDR3 DNA reads TGTGCCAGTCGTTGGGAGAGCTCCTATAATTCACCCCTCCACTTT. The J gene is TRBJ1-6, the V gene TRBV19; unclear D gene. The ends were cut back, 8 bases at V and 0 bases at J, with 11 bases in the middle. The CDR3 spans 15 residues. Germline lookup yields CDR1 LNHDA and CDR2 SQIVND (reference sequence).

A remark on this clone: Mismatch with germline at one junction end may stem from a read error. The V and J genes are TRBV7-7 and TRBJ2-5, with 14 bases lining up with TRBD2. The CDR3 sequence is 19 residues long. Germline V lookup: CDR1 SSHAT, CDR2 FNYEAQ (reference sequence). Here the CDR3 reads CASSLDGWGLAGVQETQYF. For the CDR3, the DNA is TGTGCTAGCAGCTTAGACGGCTGGGGACTAGCGGGGGTACAAGAGACCCAGTACTTC.

This clone has just a few counts. Other DNA sequences of this sample code for an identical CDR3. CDR3 amino acids: CSARQTNTEAFF. Written as DNA, the CDR3 is TGCAGCGCAAGACAGACGAACACTGAAGCTTTCTTT. This rearrangement joins TRBV29-1 to TRBJ1-1, with D possibly matching TRBD1 (5 bases). There are 12 residues in the CDR3. Germline-derived CDR1 and CDR2 are SQVTM and ANQGSEA. The germline V and J ends were trimmed by 7 bases and 1 base, with 10 bases remaining between them.

This clone was detected only once. This chain connects TRBV18 to TRBJ1-5; 9 nucleotides align to TRBD1. Germline V gives CDR1 KGHSH, CDR2 LQKENI. This CDR3 contains 17 residues. Trimming at V came to 2 bases and at J to 2 bases, leaving 7 bases not matched to a gene. CDR3 amino acids: CASSPANRGHGNQPQHF. In nucleotides, the CDR3 is TGTGCCAGCTCACCAGCAAACAGGGGGCATGGCAATCAGCCCCAGCATTTT.

The J gene is TRBJ2-7, the V gene TRBV6-4, with D possibly matching TRBD1 (6 bases). From germline, CDR1 is MRHNA and CDR2 SNTAGT. V shed 4 bases and J shed 5 bases, with 15 bases lying between them. The CDR3 consists of 14 residues. The CDR3 coding sequence is TGTGCCAGCAGTGTGGGGCCAGGGGTGGACGAGCAGTACTTC. Translation: CASSVGPGVDEQYF.

The V call is TRBV6-5, the J call TRBJ2-7; no firm D call. The germline V gene encodes CDR1 MNHEY and CDR2 SVGAGI. V dropped 5 bases and J dropped 2 bases, with 10 bases sitting between them. The CDR3 spans 13 residues. CDR3 nucleotides: TGTGCCAGCAGTCCGACAAACGCCTACGAGCAGTACTTC. It encodes CASSPTNAYEQYF.